This T cell receptor beta chain was documented in a study of cytomegalovirus exposure and HLA in healthy donors. Whole-study results and caveats: While the bulk of TCR sequences proved rare, some public TCRs turned up in many donors.

J gave up 1 base and V 6 bases, and 3 bases lay outside the gene matches. The CDR3 is made up of 15 amino acids. The germline CDR1 and CDR2 sequences are SGHAT and FQDESV (reference sequence). Comment on this clone: The antigen remains undetermined. A single base separates this from a much larger clone, so it may be a read error.

The study ran its PCR with 60 Vbeta and 13 Jbeta primers. Produced via immunoSEQ multiplex PCR; TCRdb's table is partial and in-frame only. This table has about 160,000 clones, approximately 80% appearing once. The chain employs TRBV11-1 and TRBJ2-3, with 11 bases aligning to TRBD2. The TCR comes from a woman aged 18-35 years in good health and CMV-seronegative. Specimen: PBMCs. The CDR3 sequence is CASRLLAGGTDTQYF. The CDR3 DNA is TGTGCCAGCAGACTACTAGCGGGGGGCACAGATACGCAGTATTTT.